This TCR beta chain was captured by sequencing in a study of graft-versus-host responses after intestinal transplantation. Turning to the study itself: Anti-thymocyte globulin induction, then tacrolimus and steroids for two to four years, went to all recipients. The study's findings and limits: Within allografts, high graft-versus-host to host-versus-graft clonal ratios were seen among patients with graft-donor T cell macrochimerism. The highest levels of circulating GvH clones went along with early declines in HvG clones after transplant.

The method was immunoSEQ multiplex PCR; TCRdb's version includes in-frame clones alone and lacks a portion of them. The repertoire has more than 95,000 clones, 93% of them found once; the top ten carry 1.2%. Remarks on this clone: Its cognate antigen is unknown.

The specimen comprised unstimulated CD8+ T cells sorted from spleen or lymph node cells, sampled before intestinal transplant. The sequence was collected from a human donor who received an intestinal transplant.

CDR3 sequence reads: CASRSGGGEAFF. The CDR3, as DNA: TGTGCCAGCAGGTCAGGGGGTGGTGAAGCTTTCTTT. The chain couples TRBV7-6 to TRBJ1-1, with 7 positions matching TRBD1. The V and J ends lost 6 bases and 7 bases, in that order; junction bases with no gene match: 5. The length of the CDR3 is 12 residues. Germline assignment: CDR1 SGHVS and CDR2 FNYEAQ.